The 26 T cell receptor beta chains reported below all come from one sample, sequenced in a study of radiotherapy plus CTLA-4 blockade in lung cancer. This table comes from immunoSEQ multiplex PCR, and its TCRdb copy is limited to in-frame clones, with some not included. The sample shows tens of thousands of clones, approximately 76% of them seen only once. Sequencing used peripheral blood, obtained from a patient treated with radiotherapy plus ipilimumab. Every receptor here comes from a human donor with non-small cell lung cancer who had stable disease on radiotherapy plus ipilimumab.

The rearrangement links TRBV6-5 to TRBJ2-5; D is unclear. The CDR3 loop spans 15 amino acids. Trimming removed 6 bases from V and 4 bases from J, with 18 bases in between. Germline V lookup: CDR1 MNHEY, CDR2 SVGAGI. The CDR3 here is CASRRNRLPGETQYF. The CDR3 DNA is TGTGCCAGCAGACGAAATAGGCTTCCTGGAGAGACCCAGTACTTC.

The rearrangement joins TRBV19 to TRBJ1-3; the match to TRBD1 covers 8 bases. J lost 2 bases, V lost 7 bases, and 1 base had no gene match. The CDR3 sequence is 13 residues long. Per germline, CDR1 LNHDA and CDR2 SQIVND (reference sequence). CDR3 protein: CASTGGAGNTIYF. CDR3 bases: TGTGCCAGTACAGGGGGCGCTGGAAACACCATATATTTT.

This rearrangement joins TRBV6-5 to TRBJ1-1; D is unclear. There are 13 residues in the CDR3. The ends were cut back, 9 bases at V and 1 base at J, with 12 bases in the middle. Germline CDR1 and CDR2: MNHEY and SVGAGI. Written as DNA, the CDR3 is TGTGCCAGTCATCCCCCTAGGAACACTGAAGCTTTCTTT. Translating it yields CASHPPRNTEAFF.

The chain links TRBV6-5 to TRBJ2-7; TRBD1 or TRBD2 may be the D gene (5 bases each). This CDR3 comprises 13 residues. The V gene's germline CDR1 is MNHEY and CDR2 SVGAGI. The V and J ends lost 6 bases and 3 bases respectively, with 12 bases between them. The CDR3 is CASSPGRYYEQYF. The CDR3 DNA sequence: TGTGCCAGCAGCCCGGGACGGTACTACGAGCAGTACTTC.

This clone was observed once. The CDR3 protein is CASSPIQLPGQANYGYTF. CDR3 nucleotide sequence: TGCGCCAGCAGCCCCATACAGCTCCCGGGACAGGCTAACTATGGCTACACCTTC. The chain has TRBV4-1 and TRBJ1-2; 8 positions match TRBD1. The CDR3 loop spans 18 amino acids. V was clipped by 4 bases and J by 0 bases; unmatched bases: 13. Germline loops: CDR1 MGHRA, CDR2 YSYEKL.

CDR3 DNA sequence: TGCGCCAGCACCACAGGGACAGGGTACTGGGCAGATACGCAGTATTTT. This sequence encodes CASTTGTGYWADTQYF. This chain uses TRBV4-1 with TRBJ2-3, with 9 positions matching TRBD1. Trimming removed 7 bases from V and 4 bases from J; junction bases left unmatched: 12. Per germline, CDR1 MGHRA and CDR2 YSYEKL. There are 16 residues in the CDR3.

The chain carries TRBV29-1 and TRBJ1-1, with 9 bases matching TRBD1. From germline, CDR1 is SQVTM and CDR2 ANQGSEA. This CDR3 has 14 residues. V lost 6 bases, J lost 8 bases, and 13 bases stayed unmatched. The CDR3 DNA reads TGCAGCGTCTCAAAAGCCCCCGGGACAGGGGAAGCTTTCTTT. It encodes CSVSKAPGTGEAFF.

The gene calls are TRBV19 and TRBJ2-1; 10 bases map to TRBD1. Germline CDR1 LNHDA, CDR2 SQIVND (reference sequence). The CDR3 has 16 residues. V lost 4 bases to trimming and J lost 9 bases; unmatched junction nucleotides: 12. Here the CDR3 reads CASSTGLGQGPSEQFF. The CDR3 bases are TGTGCCAGTAGTACCGGCCTGGGACAGGGGCCCAGTGAGCAGTTCTTC.

The chain joins TRBV5-1 to TRBJ2-6, with TRBD1 matching over 10 bases. Germline V gene sequence: CDR1 SGHRS, CDR2 YFSETQ. The J segment lost 2 bases and the V segment lost 0 bases, leaving 2 bases of the junction unmatched. CDR3 size: 17 residues. CDR3 protein: CASSLGGTGAGANVLTF. For the CDR3, the DNA is TGCGCCAGCAGCTTGGGGGGGACAGGGGCTGGGGCCAACGTCCTGACTTTC.

This chain joins TRBV18 and TRBJ2-1; 15 nucleotides line up with TRBD2. J was trimmed by 5 bases and V by 6 bases; bases with no gene match: 8. The CDR3 spans 17 residues. Germline CDR1 is KGHSH and CDR2 is LQKENI. CDR3 amino acids: CASSQRTSGGADNEQFF. The CDR3 DNA follows: TGTGCCAGCTCTCAACGGACTAGCGGGGGGGCGGACAATGAGCAGTTCTTC.

The J gene is TRBJ2-6, the V gene TRBV5-4; TRBD2 is a possible D gene (6 bases). V shed 2 bases and J shed 4 bases, with 10 bases lying between them. Germline values: CDR1 SGHNT, CDR2 YYREEE (reference sequence). This CDR3 region has 15 residues. The CDR3 coding sequence is TGTGCCAGCAGCTTTGGAGGGACGGGGGCCAACGTCCTGACTTTC. It is translated as CASSFGGTGANVLTF.

The chain links TRBV29-1 to TRBJ1-5, with 7 bases fitting TRBD1. Germline-derived CDR1 and CDR2 are SQVTM and ANQGSEA. J gave up 6 bases and V 6 bases, and 17 bases lay outside the gene matches. The CDR3 is 16 residues long. CDR3 residues: CSVSLGLTGLSQPQHF. The CDR3, as DNA: TGCAGCGTGTCCTTAGGGCTGACAGGGCTCAGTCAGCCCCAGCATTTT. Variable domain in full (rest from reference TRBV29-1 and TRBJ1-5): SAVISQKPSRDICQRGTSLTIQCQVDSQVTMMFWYRQQPGQSLTLIATANQGSEATYESGFVIDKFPISRPNLTFSTLTVSNMSPEDSSIYLCSVSLGLTGLSQPQHFGDGTRLSIL.

This clone was detected only a few times. The CDR3 protein is CASSVTSGVSYEQYF. CDR3 nucleotide sequence: TGTGCCAGCAGCGTAACCTCAGGGGTTAGTTACGAGCAGTACTTC. The chain combines TRBV9 with TRBJ2-7; weak D call: TRBD1 (6 bases). V shed 1 base and J shed 4 bases, with 15 bases lying between them. The CDR3 has 15 amino acids. Germline values: CDR1 SGDLS, CDR2 YYNGEE.

The rearrangement uses TRBV7-7 and TRBJ2-1; D ambiguous. In germline, CDR1 is SSHAT, CDR2 FNYEAQ (reference sequence). Trimming removed 2 bases from V and 0 bases from J, with 11 bases in between. CDR3 length equals 16 residues. In DNA form, the CDR3 reads TGTGCCAGCAGCTTAAATCTGGCGGCCTCCTACAATGAGCAGTTCTTC. Its translation: CASSLNLAASYNEQFF.

The V gene is TRBV7-9, the J gene TRBJ2-7, with TRBD1 as a possible D gene (6 bases). This CDR3 has 15 amino acids. Germline loops: CDR1 SEHNR, CDR2 FQNEAQ (reference sequence). The V and J ends lost 5 bases and 0 bases respectively, with 14 bases between them. The chain's CDR3 is CASSPGQRSSYEQYF. The CDR3 nucleotides are TGTGCCAGCAGCCCAGGACAGAGGAGCTCCTACGAGCAGTACTTC.

Details on this clone: Its ends do not fully match the called genes, so a read error is possible. V gene TRBV5-8 combines with J gene TRBJ2-6, with 8 positions matching TRBD1. The germline V gene has CDR1 SGHTS and CDR2 YDEGEE. CDR3 size: 16 residues. The CDR3 DNA sequence: TGTGCCAGCAGTGGGACAGGCCACTCTGGGGCTAACGTCCTGACTTTC. It encodes CASSGTGHSGANVLTF.

This chain uses TRBV4-1 with TRBJ1-6; possible D gene TRBD1, 5 bases. Per the germline V gene, CDR1 is MGHRA and CDR2 is YSYEKL. The CDR3 has 17 residues. Trimming left V 4 bases short and J 2 bases short, with 15 bases between. The CDR3 is CASSPGGSRTYNSPLHF. DNA for the CDR3: TGCGCCAGCAGCCCCGGGGGGAGTCGAACCTATAATTCACCCCTCCACTTT.

The gene calls are TRBV10-3 and TRBJ2-1; 11 bases align to TRBD1. Germline V gives CDR1 ENHRY, CDR2 SYGVKD. With V trimmed by 6 bases and J by 5 bases, 0 bases remained unmatched. The CDR3 covers 13 residues. CDR3 protein: CAIRGQGDNEQFF. The CDR3 DNA follows: TGTGCCATCAGGGGACAGGGGGACAATGAGCAGTTCTTC.

V gene TRBV14 combines with J gene TRBJ2-1; the D call may be TRBD1 or TRBD2 (5 bases each). Deletions cut 6 bases from V and 7 bases from J, with 10 bases between. CDR3 length equals 12 residues. Germline V gene lookup returns CDR1 SGHDN and CDR2 FVKESK. The CDR3 coding sequence is TGTGCCAGCAGACCATGGGGGAATGAGCAGTTCTTC. Protein sequence: CASRPWGNEQFF.

The J gene is TRBJ1-1, the V gene TRBV11-1; 9 bases align to TRBD1. Trimming took 4 bases from V and 5 from J; bases not matched to a gene: 11. Germline-derived CDR1 and CDR2 are SGHAT and FQDESV (reference sequence). The CDR3 runs to 16 residues. CDR3 bases: TGTGCCAGCAGCTCAGCCACGACAGGGGGTAGAACTGAAGCTTTCTTT. It specifies CASSSATTGGRTEAFF.

The rearrangement uses TRBV30 and TRBJ2-3; 12 nucleotides match TRBD2. This CDR3 comprises 14 residues. The germline V gene has CDR1 GTSNPN and CDR2 SVGIG (reference sequence). V shed 5 bases and J 1 base; nucleotides not matched to a gene: 1. The DNA for the CDR3 is TGTGCCTGGTCTAGCGGGGGGGGCACAGATACGCAGTATTTT. It codes for CAWSSGGGTDTQYF.

J is TRBJ1-5 and V is TRBV2; D possibly corresponds to TRBD1 (5 bases). Trimming took 6 bases from V and 0 from J, leaving 12 bases between them. CDR1 is SNHLY, CDR2 FYNNEI, per germline. The CDR3 sequence is 15 residues long. CDR3 DNA sequence: TGTGCCAGCAGCCTGGGACGGACTAGCAATCAGCCCCAGCATTTT. Its protein product is CASSLGRTSNQPQHF.

This clone appeared a few times. The chain recombines TRBV5-1 with TRBJ2-7, with 9 nucleotides matching TRBD1. Germline-derived CDR1 and CDR2 are SGHRS and YFSETQ. The CDR3 is 15 residues long. J was trimmed by 0 bases and V by 4 bases; bases with no gene match: 5. CDR3 residues: CASSMGQGASYEQYF. In nucleotides, the CDR3 is TGCGCCAGCAGCATGGGACAGGGAGCCTCCTACGAGCAGTACTTC.

V and J are TRBV7-2 and TRBJ1-1, with 7 bases identical to TRBD1. Germline V lookup: CDR1 SGHTA, CDR2 FQGNSA. This CDR3 is built from 15 residues. V was clipped by 5 bases and J by 4 bases; unmatched bases: 10. This chain's CDR3 is CASSPRARTGTEAFF. CDR3 DNA: TGTGCCAGCAGCCCCCGGGCACGGACAGGCACTGAAGCTTTCTTT.

This chain joins TRBV6-1 and TRBJ1-2; TRBD1 matches at 7 bases. Trimming cost V 6 bases and J 2 bases; bases outside gene matches: 9. CDR1 is MNHNS, CDR2 SASEGT, per germline. CDR3 length: 15 residues. For the CDR3, the DNA is TGTGCCAGCAGAAACTACAGGGGCCTAAACTATGGCTACACCTTC. Translated: CASRNYRGLNYGYTF.

The chain links TRBV30 to TRBJ1-3, with D possibly matching TRBD1 (6 bases). Germline lookup yields CDR1 GTSNPN and CDR2 SVGIG (reference sequence). Trimming took 3 bases from V and 6 from J, leaving 15 bases between them. This CDR3 comprises 14 residues. The CDR3 coding sequence is TGTGCCTGGAGAAACGCAGGGGAGTTAAACACCATATATTTT. Protein product: CAWRNAGELNTIYF.